This T cell receptor (beta chain) was found in a study of control samples from healthy donors and cancer patients. TCRdb keeps only in-frame clones here, not all; method: immunoSEQ multiplex PCR. The sample carries about 94,000 clones, approximately 90% recorded once. The germline gives CDR1 SSHAT, CDR2 FNYEAQ (reference sequence). This CDR3 region has 15 residues. V dropped 4 bases and J dropped 0; count of bases not matched to a gene: 2. Sequenced material: blood. This receptor was identified in a woman aged 18-29 years in good health. This chain links TRBV7-7 with TRBJ2-2; 7 bases fit TRBD2. The CDR3 protein is CASSSTSSNTGELFF. The CDR3 region has the DNA TGTGCCAGCAGCTCGACTAGCTCGAACACCGGGGAGCTGTTTTTT.